This T cell receptor (beta chain) was captured in a study of CD8+ T cells in alopecia areata. RNA, once extracted, was reverse transcribed into cDNA for use as the sequencing template. Here immunoSEQ multiplex PCR was the method, and the copy in TCRdb shows in-frame clones only, minus some. The table records about 190,000 clones, around 56% of them present only once. Treatment given: oral pan-JAK inhibitor, 5-10 mg twice daily. Trimming took off 3 bases at V and 0 bases at J, with 9 bases between the two ends. CDR3 length: 13 residues. Germline CDR1 is GTSNPN and CDR2 is SVGIG (reference sequence). The origin of this receptor is a human donor with alopecia areata. This chain uses TRBV30 with TRBJ2-7, with D possibly matching TRBD1 (6 bases). The material was CD4+ T cells sorted from blood, obtained at week 4, from a patient treated with tofacitinib. The CDR3 coding sequence is TGTGCCTGGAGGGACAGCCCCTCCTACGAGCAGTACTTC. This gives the protein CAWRDSPSYEQYF.